This T cell receptor (beta chain) was obtained from a study of T cell repertoires in cytomegalovirus infection. About the research overall: Shared public TCR beta signatures pointed to both CMV infection and a matching HLA type. The study, taken as a whole, reports: HLA-C-restricted CMV clonotypes gave the most frequent clonotype in two of eight donors. Cumulative frequency of public TCR beta families picked out carriers of CMV plus the relevant HLA.

Details on this clonotype: Its antigen is as yet unknown.

Germline V CDR1 and CDR2: KGHDR, SFDVKD. Deletions cut 2 bases from V and 0 bases from J, with 13 bases between. This CDR3 is 17 amino acids long. Each CDR3 protein gets one entry after TCRdb re-called the reads with MiXCR. The profile shows around 900,000 distinct CDR3 sequences, 25% to 40% of them singletons. This sequence was found in a human donor in good health (CMV status not recorded). Some clones in this sample may be carry-over from other donors' samples. V usage is TRBV24-1 and J usage is TRBJ2-1, with D possibly being TRBD1 (6 bases). The sequences come from cultured CD8+ T cells from PBMCs, collected from culture after CMV antigen stimulation. The CDR3 loop reads CATSDWRQASSYNEQFF. For the CDR3, the DNA is TGTGCCACCAGTGATTGGAGACAGGCCAGCTCCTACAATGAGCAGTTCTTC.